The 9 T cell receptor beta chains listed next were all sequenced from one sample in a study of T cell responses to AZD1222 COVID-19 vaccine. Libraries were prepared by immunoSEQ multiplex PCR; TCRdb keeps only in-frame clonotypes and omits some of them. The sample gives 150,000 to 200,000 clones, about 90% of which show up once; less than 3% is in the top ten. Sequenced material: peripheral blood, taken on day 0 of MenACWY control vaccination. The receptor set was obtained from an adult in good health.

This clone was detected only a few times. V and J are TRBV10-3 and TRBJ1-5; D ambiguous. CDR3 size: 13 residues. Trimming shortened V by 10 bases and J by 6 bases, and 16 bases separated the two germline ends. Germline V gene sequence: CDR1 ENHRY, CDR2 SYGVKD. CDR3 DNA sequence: TGTGCCACCAGAACGGGGTCCACTCAGCCCCAGCATTTT. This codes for CATRTGSTQPQHF.

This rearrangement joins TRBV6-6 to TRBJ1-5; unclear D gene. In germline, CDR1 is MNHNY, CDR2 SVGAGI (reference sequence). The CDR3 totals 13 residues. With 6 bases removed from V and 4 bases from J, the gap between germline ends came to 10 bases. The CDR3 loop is CASSHGGNQPQHF. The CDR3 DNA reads TGTGCCAGCAGCCACGGAGGAAATCAGCCCCAGCATTTT.

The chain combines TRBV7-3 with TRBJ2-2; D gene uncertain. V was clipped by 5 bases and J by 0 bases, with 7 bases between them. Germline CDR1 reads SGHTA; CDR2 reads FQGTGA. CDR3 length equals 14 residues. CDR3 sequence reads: CASSPGPNTGELFF. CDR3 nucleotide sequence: TGTGCCAGCAGCCCCGGCCCGAACACCGGGGAGCTGTTTTTT.

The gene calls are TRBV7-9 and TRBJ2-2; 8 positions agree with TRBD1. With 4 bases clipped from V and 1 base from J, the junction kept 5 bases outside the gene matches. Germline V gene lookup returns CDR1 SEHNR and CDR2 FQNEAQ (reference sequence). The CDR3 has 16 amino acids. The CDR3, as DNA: TGTGCCAGCAGCTCCCCCGACAGGGGGAACACCGGGGAGCTGTTTTTT. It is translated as CASSSPDRGNTGELFF.

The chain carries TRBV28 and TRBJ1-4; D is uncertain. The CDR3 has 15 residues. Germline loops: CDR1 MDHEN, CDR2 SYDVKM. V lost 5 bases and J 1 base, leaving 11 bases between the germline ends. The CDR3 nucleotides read TGTGCCAGCAGTCCCCTCGAGGGAACTAATGAAAAACTGTTTTTT. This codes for CASSPLEGTNEKLFF.

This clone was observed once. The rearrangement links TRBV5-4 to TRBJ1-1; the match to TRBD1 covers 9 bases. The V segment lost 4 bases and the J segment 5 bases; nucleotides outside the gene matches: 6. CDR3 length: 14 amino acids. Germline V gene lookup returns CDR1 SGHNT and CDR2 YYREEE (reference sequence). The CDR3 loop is CASSIGQGYTEAFF. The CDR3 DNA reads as TGTGCCAGCAGCATCGGACAGGGGTATACTGAAGCTTTCTTT.

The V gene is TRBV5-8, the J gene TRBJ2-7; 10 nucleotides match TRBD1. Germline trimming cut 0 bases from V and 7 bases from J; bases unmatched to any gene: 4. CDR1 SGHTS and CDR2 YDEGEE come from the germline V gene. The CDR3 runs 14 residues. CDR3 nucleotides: TGTGCCAGCAGCTTGGGACAGGGGGCGCGGGAGCAGTACTTC. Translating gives CASSLGQGAREQYF.

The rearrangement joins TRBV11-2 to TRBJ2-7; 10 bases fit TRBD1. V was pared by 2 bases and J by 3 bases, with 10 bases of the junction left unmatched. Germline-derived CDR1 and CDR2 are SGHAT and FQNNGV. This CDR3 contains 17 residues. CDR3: CASSLSDRGFTLYEQYF. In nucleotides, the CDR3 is TGTGCCAGCAGCTTATCGGACAGGGGGTTTACTCTCTACGAGCAGTACTTC.

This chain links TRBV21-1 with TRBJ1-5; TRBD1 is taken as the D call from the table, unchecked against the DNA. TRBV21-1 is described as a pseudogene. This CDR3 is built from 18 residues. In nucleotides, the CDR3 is TGTGCCAGCAGCAAAGGTGACGGGACATATTATAGCAATCAGCCCCAGCATTTT. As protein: CASSKGDGTYYSNQPQHF.